A single sample is the source of the 17 T cell receptor beta chains below, sequenced in a study of cytomegalovirus exposure and HLA in healthy donors (dated by TCRdb to the late 2010s). Library preparation was by the immunoSEQ multiplex PCR assay. The multiplex PCR relied on a mix of 60 forward primers for TCR Vbeta segments and 13 reverse primers for TCR Jbeta segments. Here the immuneACCESS table is served through TCRdb, limited to in-frame sequences with V and J called. Missing clones are a known gap in these copies; in checked studies unresolved V genes cover under half, and the rest lacks a known reason. This sample holds about 200,000 clones; less than 85% were observed only once. Approximately 0.22% of the sample goes to the ten largest clones. Source material: PBMCs. All receptors come from a girl aged 2-10 years in good health and CMV-seronegative.

V gene TRBV4-1 combines with J gene TRBJ2-7, with D unresolved. The germline V gene has CDR1 MGHRA and CDR2 YSYEKL. The CDR3 consists of 12 residues. V lost 4 bases and J lost 0, with 4 bases in between. The CDR3 reads CASSPSSYEQYF. As DNA, the CDR3 is TGCGCCAGCAGCCCCAGCTCCTACGAGCAGTACTTC.

In this sample, this clone turned up once. This sequence joins TRBV5-6 and TRBJ1-4; TRBD1 agrees at 8 bases. CDR1 SGHDT and CDR2 YYEEEE come from the germline V gene. V shed 3 bases, J shed 5 bases, and the junction held 6 bases outside the gene matches. There are 15 residues in the CDR3. CDR3 DNA: TGTGCCAGCAGCTCAAGGACAGGGTTGAATGAAAAACTGTTTTTT. Its protein product is CASSSRTGLNEKLFF.

This clone was seen more than once but under ten times. The rearrangement joins TRBV18 to TRBJ2-1, with 10 nucleotides matching TRBD2. The CDR3 loop spans 16 amino acids. V lost 3 bases and J lost 4; bases outside the gene matches: 6. In germline, CDR1 is KGHSH, CDR2 LQKENI. Here the CDR3 DNA reads TGTGCCAGCTCACCGCGGACTAGCGGAGTTTACAATGAGCAGTTCTTC. Translating it yields CASSPRTSGVYNEQFF.

Only one count was recorded for this clone. The chain carries TRBV19 and TRBJ2-7, with a weak D call TRBD1 (6 bases). CDR1 is LNHDA, CDR2 SQIVND, per germline (reference sequence). Trimming shortened V by 4 bases and J by 3 bases, and 10 bases separated the two germline ends. The CDR3 has 13 amino acids. The CDR3 protein is CASSTAQGYEQYF. As DNA, the CDR3 is TGTGCCAGTAGTACGGCACAGGGCTACGAGCAGTACTTC.

The chain joins TRBV9 to TRBJ1-5; D not resolved. The V gene's germline CDR1 is SGDLS and CDR2 YYNGEE. The germline V and J ends were trimmed by 3 bases and 5 bases, with 9 bases remaining between them. This CDR3 comprises 13 residues. CDR3 in amino acids: CASSDNSYQPQHF. Here the CDR3 DNA reads TGTGCCAGCAGCGATAACAGTTATCAGCCCCAGCATTTT. Looking up the rest from reference TRBV9 and TRBJ1-5 gives the full variable domain: DSGVTQTPKHLITATGQRVTLRCSPRSGDLSVYWYQQSLDQGLQFLIQYYNGEERAKGNILERFSAQQFPDLHSELNLSSLELGDSALYFCASSDNSYQPQHFGDGTRLSIL.

The chain uses TRBV27 and TRBJ1-1, with D uncertain. Trimming removed 6 bases from V and 3 bases from J, with 8 bases in between. Germline V lookup: CDR1 MNHEY, CDR2 SMNVEV (reference sequence). This CDR3 is 12 amino acids long. Written as DNA, the CDR3 is TGTGCCAGCAGGTCTGCGGACACTGAAGCTTTCTTT. It specifies CASRSADTEAFF.

Turning to this clone: Mismatch with germline at one junction end may stem from a read error. V usage is TRBV2 and J usage is TRBJ1-5; D gene unclear. This CDR3 spans 13 amino acids. The germline gives CDR1 SNHLY, CDR2 FYNNEI. The CDR3 loop reads CASNEGPNQPQHF. CDR3 sequence (DNA): TGTGCCAGCAATGAAGGGCCCAATCAGCCCCAGCATTTT.

J is TRBJ1-2 and V is TRBV6-6; 7 nucleotides agree with TRBD1. Trimming at V came to 6 bases and at J to 7 bases, leaving 11 bases not matched to a gene. The CDR3 loop spans 14 amino acids. Germline CDR1 is MNHNY and CDR2 is SVGAGI (reference sequence). DNA for the CDR3: TGTGCCAGCAGACAGGGGCAGGGTTCATCTGGCTACACCTTC. This encodes CASRQGQGSSGYTF.

The rearrangement links TRBV5-1 to TRBJ2-1, with D maybe TRBD2 (6 bases). With 4 bases removed from V and 4 bases from J, the gap between germline ends came to 15 bases. Germline CDR1 is SGHRS and CDR2 is YFSETQ. This CDR3 has 15 amino acids. The CDR3 loop reads CASSVTSMGYNEQFF. The CDR3 coding sequence is TGCGCCAGCAGCGTAACTAGCATGGGGTACAATGAGCAGTTCTTC.

The rearrangement uses TRBV6-1 and TRBJ1-1, with D possibly matching TRBD1 (5 bases). Trimming removed 6 bases from V and 3 bases from J, with 14 bases in between. The CDR3 sequence is 14 residues long. From germline, CDR1 is MNHNS and CDR2 SASEGT. This chain's CDR3 is CASSVRVPHTEAFF. CDR3 DNA: TGTGCCAGCAGCGTCAGGGTTCCGCACACTGAAGCTTTCTTT.

The V call is TRBV5-4, the J call TRBJ2-7; 7 bases align to TRBD1. J gave up 2 bases and V 4 bases, and 6 bases lay outside the gene matches. This CDR3 is built from 14 residues. The germline V gene encodes CDR1 SGHNT and CDR2 YYREEE (reference sequence). CDR3 DNA: TGTGCCAGCAGCGTAAACAGGGGCGCCTACGAGCAGTACTTC. It is translated as CASSVNRGAYEQYF.

V gene TRBV19 combines with J gene TRBJ1-5; a possible D gene is TRBD1 (5 bases). The germline CDR1 and CDR2 sequences are LNHDA and SQIVND (reference sequence). Trimming left V 3 bases short and J 0 bases short, with 24 bases between. The CDR3 totals 20 residues. In DNA, the CDR3 is TGTGCCAGTAGTATGTTTGTCTCGGACACCCTTTATACTAGCAATCAGCCCCAGCATTTT. Its translation is CASSMFVSDTLYTSNQPQHF.

The rearrangement uses TRBV5-4 and TRBJ2-3; 10 nucleotides line up with TRBD2. In germline, CDR1 is SGHNT, CDR2 YYREEE (reference sequence). V lost 4 bases, J lost 1 base, and 6 bases stayed unmatched. The CDR3 runs to 16 residues. Written as DNA, the CDR3 is TGTGCCAGCAGCCGCAAACTAGCGGGGCGCACAGATACGCAGTATTTT. The encoded protein is CASSRKLAGRTDTQYF. Together with reference TRBV5-4 and TRBJ2-3, the CDR3 gives the full variable domain: ETGVTQSPTHLIKTRGQQVTLRCSSQSGHNTVSWYQQALGQGPQFIFQYYREEENGRGNFPPRFSGLQFPNYSSELNVNALELDDSALYLCASSRKLAGRTDTQYFGPGTRLTVL.

The chain is built from TRBV25-1 and TRBJ2-5; a possible D gene is TRBD2 (6 bases). The CDR3 is 14 residues long. Per the germline V gene, CDR1 is MGHDK and CDR2 is SYGVNS. The germline V and J ends were trimmed by 4 bases and 4 bases, with 13 bases remaining between them. CDR3: CASSVGTGVETQYF. The DNA for the CDR3 is TGTGCCAGCAGTGTCGGGACGGGGGTAGAGACCCAGTACTTC.

The chain uses TRBV6-1 and TRBJ1-2; D unclear. The V gene's germline CDR1 is MNHNS and CDR2 SASEGT. The V gene lost 8 bases and the J gene lost 6 bases, with 16 bases spanning the gap. This CDR3 comprises 13 residues. CDR3 in DNA: TGTGCCAGCCGACGGGAAATCTTCCATGGCTACACCTTC. It is translated as CASRREIFHGYTF.

The V and J genes are TRBV6-1 and TRBJ1-4, with a tentative D call TRBD1 (6 bases). Per the germline V gene, CDR1 is MNHNS and CDR2 is SASEGT. Trimming pared 4 bases from V and 14 bases from J, leaving 26 bases between. This CDR3 spans 16 amino acids. For the CDR3, the DNA is TGTGCCAGCAGTGTATTTAAGTCAGGGGTCGGAGTTTACCTGTTTTTT. Its protein is CASSVFKSGVGVYLFF.

This clone occurred a few times. The chain carries TRBV30 and TRBJ1-1; D uncertain. V was trimmed by 3 bases and J by 1 base, leaving 9 bases between them. Looked up from germline, CDR1 is GTSNPN and CDR2 is SVGIG (reference sequence). This CDR3 has 13 amino acids. CDR3 DNA sequence: TGTGCCTGGAGCCCAACTACGAACACTGAAGCTTTCTTT. Translating gives CAWSPTTNTEAFF.